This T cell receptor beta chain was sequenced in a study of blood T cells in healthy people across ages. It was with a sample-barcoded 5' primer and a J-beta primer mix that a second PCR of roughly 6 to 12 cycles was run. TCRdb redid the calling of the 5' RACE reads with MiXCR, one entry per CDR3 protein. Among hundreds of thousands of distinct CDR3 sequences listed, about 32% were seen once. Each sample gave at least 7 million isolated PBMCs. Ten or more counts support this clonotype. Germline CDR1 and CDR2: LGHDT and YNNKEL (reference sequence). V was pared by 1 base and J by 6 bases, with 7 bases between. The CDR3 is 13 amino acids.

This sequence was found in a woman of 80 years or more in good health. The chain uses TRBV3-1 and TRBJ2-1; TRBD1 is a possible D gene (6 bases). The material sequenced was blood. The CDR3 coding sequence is TGTGCCAGCAGCCAAGTACAGGGCAATGAGCAGTTCTTC. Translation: CASSQVQGNEQFF.